The table lists the clone carrying this TCR beta chain with many counts. TCRdb processed the RT-PCR reads anew with MiXCR; each CDR3 protein has one entry. The table shows some 60,000 distinct CDR3 sequences, with less than 15% occurring only once. The sample comes from a study of patients and donors after allogeneic stem cell transplantation. The sequencing sample was made of blood, either unsorted or a sorted T cell fraction (not recorded which). The clonotype comes from a human donor who was either an allogeneic HSCT recipient or a stem cell or donor lymphocyte infusion donor (not recorded which). It is not recorded whose cells these are; they may come from a transplant donor.

The CDR3 loop is CASSQDSSQFF. The CDR3 coding sequence is TGTGCCAGCAGCCAAGACAGTAGCCAGTTCTTC. The chain carries TRBV14 and TRBJ2-1; D is uncertain. This CDR3 spans 11 amino acids. Trimming left V 0 bases short and J 13 bases short, with 7 bases between. Germline V gives CDR1 SGHDN, CDR2 FVKESK.